One sample yielded the 32 T cell receptor beta chains listed below, sequenced in a study of blood T cell repertoires in COVID-19. Libraries were prepared by immunoSEQ multiplex PCR; TCRdb keeps only in-frame clonotypes and omits some of them. Of 120,000 to 150,000 clones listed, roughly 90% are singletons. Sample: PBMCs or T cells enriched from blood (not recorded which). These receptors all come from a woman in her thirties with acute COVID-19.

CDR3 sequence (DNA): TGTGCCAGCAGCAAAGGCGAACAGGGTTGTGGCTACACCTTC. It encodes CASSKGEQGCGYTF. J is TRBJ1-2 and V is TRBV21-1; the listed D gene, TRBD1, was not tested against the DNA. TRBV21-1 is given as a pseudogene. This CDR3 spans 14 amino acids.

The chain has TRBV5-1 and TRBJ2-1; 9 bases agree with TRBD1. The CDR3 contains 14 residues. Germline V gene data show CDR1 as SGHRS and CDR2 as YFSETQ. V shed 2 bases, J shed 12 bases, and the junction held 9 bases outside the gene matches. CDR3 in amino acids: CASSFHGGGQGQFF. The DNA of the CDR3 is TGCGCCAGCAGCTTTCATGGCGGGGGACAGGGGCAGTTCTTC.

This sequence joins TRBV5-1 and TRBJ2-2; possible D gene TRBD1, 6 bases. CDR3 length equals 16 residues. Trimming removed 1 base from V and 0 bases from J, with 10 bases in between. CDR1 is SGHRS and CDR2 is YFSETQ in the germline V gene. For the CDR3, the DNA is TGCGCCAGCAGCTTGTTCGGGACATCGAACACCGGGGAGCTGTTTTTT. It specifies CASSLFGTSNTGELFF.

The chain combines TRBV5-4 with TRBJ2-7; 14 bases line up with TRBD2. CDR1 and CDR2 from the germline V gene are SGHNT and YYREEE (reference sequence). The CDR3 spans 16 residues. J lost 0 bases, V lost 4 bases, and 3 bases had no gene match. CDR3 residues: CASSMGLAGVSYEQYF. The CDR3 nucleotides read TGTGCCAGCAGCATGGGACTAGCGGGAGTCTCCTACGAGCAGTACTTC.

The V call is TRBV28, the J call TRBJ2-5; 7 nucleotides match TRBD1. V lost 5 bases and J lost 3; bases outside the gene matches: 3. Germline V lookup: CDR1 MDHEN, CDR2 SYDVKM. The CDR3 runs 13 residues. CDR3 loop: CASSPDREETQYF. The CDR3 DNA reads as TGTGCCAGCAGTCCAGACAGGGAAGAGACCCAGTACTTC.

V is TRBV28 and J is TRBJ2-7; 12 nucleotides line up with TRBD2. Per germline, CDR1 MDHEN and CDR2 SYDVKM. CDR3 length: 15 amino acids. Trimming cost V 3 bases and J 4 bases; bases outside gene matches: 4. CDR3 DNA: TGTGCCAGCAGTTTGGCGGGGACTAGCGGGTACGAGCAGTACTTC. Encoded protein: CASSLAGTSGYEQYF. Full variable domain (remainder filled in from reference TRBV28 and TRBJ2-7): DVKVTQSSRYLVKRTGEKVFLECVQDMDHENMFWYRQDPGLGLRLIYFSYDVKMKEKGDIPEGYSVSREKKERFSLILESASTNQTSMYLCASSLAGTSGYEQYFGPGTRLTVT.

This chain links TRBV6-2 or TRBV6-3 with TRBJ2-3, with TRBD2 matching 12 bases. CDR3 size: 17 residues. With V trimmed by 0 bases and J by 1 base, 2 bases remained unmatched. From germline, CDR1 is MNHEY and CDR2 SVGEGT. The DNA of the CDR3 is TGTGCCAGCAGTTACTCGAGACTAGCGGGAGGCACAGATACGCAGTATTTT. Translating gives CASSYSRLAGGTDTQYF.

This clone was observed a few times. The chain carries TRBV28 and TRBJ2-3, with D tentatively TRBD2 (5 bases). This CDR3 region has 16 residues. The germline V gene has CDR1 MDHEN and CDR2 SYDVKM. Deletions cut 3 bases from V and 0 bases from J, with 13 bases between. The CDR3 DNA is TGTGCCAGCAGTTTCCTTGGTGGCGGGAGCACAGATACGCAGTATTTT. Translation: CASSFLGGGSTDTQYF.

The chain links TRBV11-2 to TRBJ2-7, with TRBD2 matching over 11 bases. Looked up from germline, CDR1 is SGHAT and CDR2 is FQNNGV. This CDR3 contains 13 residues. The V gene end was trimmed by 3 bases and the J gene end by 6 bases; junction bases not matched to a gene: 1. The CDR3 here is CASSLLAGGEQYF. The CDR3 DNA reads TGTGCCAGCAGCTTGCTAGCGGGAGGCGAGCAGTACTTC.

This chain links TRBV12-3 or TRBV12-4 with TRBJ1-2; possible D gene TRBD1, 5 bases. CDR3 length: 13 amino acids. Trimming left V 4 bases short and J 3 bases short, with 9 bases between. The CDR3 bases are TGTGCCAGCAGTTCAGTGACAGACTATGGCTACACCTTC. This translates into CASSSVTDYGYTF.

The rearrangement joins TRBV19 to TRBJ1-5; no reliable D call. Germline lookup yields CDR1 LNHDA and CDR2 SQIVND (reference sequence). This CDR3 spans 13 amino acids. The V end lost 6 bases, the J end lost 1 base, and 7 bases lay between the germline ends. The CDR3 nucleotides read TGTGCCAGTAGCTTTGCGAGCAATCAGCCCCAGCATTTT. It encodes CASSFASNQPQHF.

V usage is TRBV28 and J usage is TRBJ1-5; D gene uncertain. The CDR3 length is 13 residues. Trimming stripped 5 bases from V and 9 bases from J, with 14 bases between. CDR1 and CDR2 from the germline V gene are MDHEN and SYDVKM. The DNA of the CDR3 is TGTGCCAGCAGTATACGAGGAGAGGGGCCCCAGCATTTT. Translation: CASSIRGEGPQHF.

V and J are TRBV19 and TRBJ1-5, with D maybe TRBD1 (6 bases). Looked up from germline, CDR1 is LNHDA and CDR2 is SQIVND (reference sequence). V shed 3 bases and J shed 8 bases, with 14 bases lying between them. The CDR3 is 14 amino acids. In nucleotides, the CDR3 is TGTGCCAGTAGTATGGGTCAGGGGAGCGAGCCCCAGCATTTT. Its protein is CASSMGQGSEPQHF.

This clone was seen more than once but under ten times. The chain links TRBV6-1 to TRBJ2-7, with 14 bases identical to TRBD2. Germline CDR1 reads MNHNS; CDR2 reads SASEGT. CDR3 length: 17 amino acids. V dropped 2 bases and J dropped 2; count of bases not matched to a gene: 5. The CDR3 reads CASSERLAGGHTYEQYF. CDR3 sequence (DNA): TGTGCCAGCAGTGAAAGACTAGCGGGAGGGCACACCTACGAGCAGTACTTC.

There are a few counts of this clone. V and J are TRBV11-1 and TRBJ2-7, with TRBD1 identical over 7 bases. Germline CDR1 and CDR2: SGHAT and FQDESV (reference sequence). The CDR3 covers 14 residues. V dropped 4 bases and J dropped 6; count of bases not matched to a gene: 9. The CDR3 loop is CASSSQGGLAEQYF. CDR3 nucleotide sequence: TGTGCCAGCAGCTCTCAAGGGGGCCTAGCCGAGCAGTACTTC. The full variable domain, its missing parts supplied by reference TRBV11-1 and TRBJ2-7, is EAEVAQSPRYKITEKSQAVAFWCDPISGHATLYWYRQILGQGPELLVQFQDESVVDDSQLPKDRFSAERLKGVDSTLKIQPAELGDSAMYLCASSSQGGLAEQYFGPGTRLTVT.

A single count supports this clone. The rearrangement joins TRBV14 to TRBJ2-3; perhaps TRBD1 as D (5 bases). The germline V gene encodes CDR1 SGHDN and CDR2 FVKESK. V lost 3 bases and J 1 base, leaving 14 bases between the germline ends. This CDR3 is built from 16 residues. For the CDR3, the DNA is TGTGCCAGCAGCCACCTCCTGGGGCGCGGCACAGATACGCAGTATTTT. Encoded protein: CASSHLLGRGTDTQYF.

This chain connects TRBV6-2 or TRBV6-3 to TRBJ2-2; tentatively, D is TRBD2 (6 bases). The CDR3 sequence is 14 residues long. Germline loops: CDR1 MNHEY, CDR2 SVGEGT. Trimming left V 2 bases short and J 7 bases short, with 11 bases between. DNA of the CDR3: TGTGCCAGCAGTTACCCGGCGGGGAGCGGGGAGCTGTTTTTT. Translation gives CASSYPAGSGELFF.

The rearrangement uses TRBV30 and TRBJ1-5; 9 positions match TRBD1. CDR1 is GTSNPN and CDR2 is SVGIG in the germline V gene (reference sequence). The trim removed 3 bases at V and 2 bases at J, leaving 2 bases unmatched. The CDR3 consists of 14 residues. CDR3 protein: CAWSGTGRNQPQHF. CDR3 DNA sequence: TGTGCCTGGAGCGGGACAGGGCGCAATCAGCCCCAGCATTTT.

This chain joins TRBV28 and TRBJ1-1, with D hard to call. Trimming took off 8 bases at V and 3 bases at J, with 10 bases between the two ends. In germline, CDR1 is MDHEN, CDR2 SYDVKM. This CDR3 is 12 amino acids long. CDR3 DNA sequence: TGTGCCAGCGTCACGGGGTACACTGAAGCTTTCTTT. Translated: CASVTGYTEAFF.

This rearrangement joins TRBV19 to TRBJ2-1; 7 bases map to TRBD2. J lost 7 bases, V lost 2 bases, and 8 bases had no gene match. The CDR3 loop spans 15 amino acids. The germline V gene has CDR1 LNHDA and CDR2 SQIVND (reference sequence). CDR3 sequence (DNA): TGTGCCAGTAGTATACTAGCGGTCTCGGGGAATGAGCAGTTCTTC. Translation: CASSILAVSGNEQFF.

The chain has TRBV10-3 and TRBJ2-4; D may be TRBD2 (7 bases). The CDR3 totals 17 residues. The germline V and J ends were trimmed by 0 bases and 7 bases, with 19 bases remaining between them. The germline V gene has CDR1 ENHRY and CDR2 SYGVKD. The CDR3 region is CAISESGGVIPTNIQYF. The CDR3 bases are TGTGCCATCAGTGAGTCAGGGGGGGTGATCCCCACTAACATTCAGTACTTC.

V usage is TRBV7-3 and J usage is TRBJ2-3; D ambiguous. There are 17 residues in the CDR3. V dropped 1 base and J dropped 4 bases, with 18 bases sitting between them. Germline lookup yields CDR1 SGHTA and CDR2 FQGTGA. The CDR3 sequence is CASSLNSVGEASDTQYF. DNA of the CDR3: TGTGCCAGCAGCTTAAATTCGGTGGGTGAGGCGTCAGATACGCAGTATTTT.

The chain has TRBV6-2 or TRBV6-3 and TRBJ2-7; D is perhaps TRBD2 (5 bases). The CDR3 runs to 16 residues. V shed 6 bases and J shed 0 bases, with 18 bases lying between them. Per germline, CDR1 MNHEY and CDR2 SVGEGT. The CDR3 coding sequence is TGTGCCAGCAGCCGTCACCCGACGGGGAGCTCCTACGAGCAGTACTTC. Amino acids: CASSRHPTGSSYEQYF.

The sample holds one count of this clone. This chain links TRBV5-1 with TRBJ1-3, with 9 nucleotides matching TRBD1. The CDR3 length is 18 residues. Germline V lookup: CDR1 SGHRS, CDR2 YFSETQ. V was clipped by 4 bases and J by 4 bases; unmatched bases: 15. CDR3 nucleotide sequence: TGCGCCAGCAGCCGCACCCTCCGGGACAGGGTTGGGGGAAACACCATATATTTT. Translating gives CASSRTLRDRVGGNTIYF.

This clone was seen a single time. The rearrangement joins TRBV10-3 to TRBJ2-1, with 9 bases aligning to TRBD2. This CDR3 is built from 15 residues. Germline CDR1 ENHRY, CDR2 SYGVKD. V lost 0 bases and J lost 6; bases outside the gene matches: 3. CDR3 bases: TGTGCCATCAGTGAGTCTCTAGCGGGACTCAATGAGCAGTTCTTC. Protein product: CAISESLAGLNEQFF.

This chain links TRBV19 with TRBJ2-7, with D possibly matching TRBD1 (6 bases). CDR1 and CDR2 from the germline V gene are LNHDA and SQIVND (reference sequence). This CDR3 has 13 residues. Trimming took off 5 bases at V and 5 bases at J, with 13 bases between the two ends. The CDR3 DNA reads as TGTGCCAGTAGTGGTGTCAGGGGAGACGAGCAGTACTTC. Translated: CASSGVRGDEQYF.

The chain employs TRBV5-1 and TRBJ1-5; 7 bases match TRBD1. With V trimmed by 0 bases and J by 7 bases, 7 bases remained unmatched. The germline V gene encodes CDR1 SGHRS and CDR2 YFSETQ. The CDR3 runs to 15 residues. This chain's CDR3 is CASSLEGQPSQPQHF. The CDR3 nucleotides read TGCGCCAGCAGCTTGGAGGGACAGCCCTCACAGCCCCAGCATTTT.

The DNA of the CDR3 is TGTGCCAGCAGCTTAGGGGGGGGAAGCGGAAACACCATATATTTT. Protein product: CASSLGGGSGNTIYF. This chain joins TRBV7-2 and TRBJ1-3, with a tentative D call TRBD1 (5 bases). The CDR3 contains 15 residues. Trimming stripped 1 base from V and 4 bases from J, with 11 bases between. Germline lookup yields CDR1 SGHTA and CDR2 FQGNSA.

This chain connects TRBV6-5 to TRBJ1-6, with a weak D call TRBD1 (5 bases). The length of the CDR3 is 13 residues. V was shortened by 6 bases and J by 8 bases, with 11 bases between the two germline ends. The V gene's germline CDR1 is MNHEY and CDR2 SVGAGI. The CDR3 region has the DNA TGTGCCAGCAGCCACCAGGGTTATTCACCCCTCCACTTT. Its translation: CASSHQGYSPLHF.

The V call is TRBV5-1, the J call TRBJ1-1; 12 bases are shared with TRBD1. The CDR3 is 17 amino acids. The germline gives CDR1 SGHRS, CDR2 YFSETQ. The ends lost 0 bases at V and 6 bases at J; junction bases unmatched: 9. CDR3 DNA: TGCGCCAGCAGCTTGGGCGGGACAGGGGGCCAGGAGCCTGAAGCTTTCTTT. It translates to CASSLGGTGGQEPEAFF.

Only one count was recorded for this clone. V is TRBV19 and J is TRBJ2-7, with 9 bases matching TRBD2. Germline assignment: CDR1 LNHDA and CDR2 SQIVND (reference sequence). Losses at the gene ends were 4 bases for V and 3 bases for J; bases not matched to a gene: 7. This CDR3 has 15 amino acids. DNA of the CDR3: TGTGCCAGTAGTACCCTAGCGGGGCCGTTCTACGAGCAGTACTTC. Encoded protein: CASSTLAGPFYEQYF.

The chain recombines TRBV9 with TRBJ2-3, with 11 nucleotides matching TRBD2. Germline lookup yields CDR1 SGDLS and CDR2 YYNGEE. The CDR3 contains 19 residues. Trimming at V came to 2 bases and at J to 0 bases, leaving 11 bases not matched to a gene. CDR3 region: CASSVGGSSGRSSTDTQYF. The CDR3 region has the DNA TGTGCCAGCAGCGTCGGTGGGTCTAGCGGGAGGAGCAGCACAGATACGCAGTATTTT.